The rows below give T cell receptor beta chains drawn from one sample of a study of glioma-infiltrating T cells after dendritic cell vaccination. TCRdb's table, derived via immunoSEQ multiplex PCR, lists solely in-frame clones and lacks some. Found here are around 58,000 clones, more than 75% of them singletons; the top ten hold approximately 8.5%. The material sequenced was blood, taken before dendritic cell vaccination. The source of these receptors is a human donor with glioblastoma. The CDR3 runs from the conserved cysteine through the conserved F or W. The order of the fields is V gene, D gene, CDR3 length, J gene, clone size, CDR3 protein, CDR3 DNA. A D gene is named only where the DNA matches it firmly. Clone size is not always given. Where it is, it says once, few, many or a class for expanded clones.

TRBV19	NA	13	TRBJ2-7	NA	CASSSSGGYEQYF	TGTGCCAGTAGTTCCTCCGGGGGCTACGAGCAGTACTTC
TRBV10-3	TRBD1	12	TRBJ1-1	NA	CATATGETEAFF	TGTGCCACCGCGACAGGGGAAACTGAAGCTTTCTTT
TRBV11-2	TRBD1	13	TRBJ1-2	NA	CASSLTGKAGYTF	TGTGCCAGCAGCTTGACAGGGAAGGCTGGCTACACCTTC
TRBV29-1	NA	14	TRBJ2-2	NA	CSVAGAGATGELFF	TGCAGCGTCGCAGGGGCGGGGGCAACCGGGGAGCTGTTTTTT
TRBV19	NA	14	TRBJ2-2	NA	CASSIVGQAGELFF	TGTGCCAGTAGTATAGTGGGGCAAGCCGGGGAGCTGTTTTTT
TRBV5-1	TRBD1	14	TRBJ2-5	NA	CASGPPGQQEAQYF	TGCGCCAGCGGCCCCCCGGGACAGCAAGAGGCCCAGTACTTC
TRBV6-5	NA	13	TRBJ2-7	NA	CASSYYRAYEQYF	TGTGCCAGCAGTTACTACCGAGCCTACGAGCAGTACTTC
TRBV13	NA	14	TRBJ1-1	NA	CASSIHVGRSEAFF	TGTGCCAGCAGCATACACGTGGGGCGAAGTGAAGCTTTCTTT
TRBV9	NA	16	TRBJ1-6	NA	CASSPRLQTSGSPLHF	TGTGCCAGCAGCCCTCGGTTACAGACGTCTGGTTCACCCCTCCACTTT
TRBV5-8	NA	15	TRBJ1-6	NA	CASSLAGKRNSPLHF	TGTGCCAGCAGCTTGGCGGGGAAACGGAATTCACCCCTCCACTTT
TRBV18	TRBD2	15	TRBJ2-7	many	CASSPGLASAREQYF	TGTGCCAGCTCACCGGGACTAGCTTCGGCACGCGAGCAGTACTTC
TRBV7-6	TRBD1	15	TRBJ2-3	NA	CASSLGRQGTDTQYF	TGTGCCAGCAGCTTAGGGAGACAGGGAACAGATACGCAGTATTTT
TRBV29-1	NA	12	TRBJ1-2	NA	CSVEDGIDGYTF	TGCAGCGTTGAAGATGGCATTGATGGCTACACCTTC
TRBV5-1	TRBD2	16	TRBJ2-3	NA	CASRWTSGLGTDTQYF	TGCGCCAGCAGATGGACTAGCGGGTTAGGCACAGATACGCAGTATTTT
TRBV5-6	NA	13	TRBJ1-2	NA	CASSFQGRDGYTF	TGTGCCAGCAGCTTCCAGGGGCGTGATGGCTACACCTTC
TRBV29-1	NA	13	TRBJ1-2	NA	CSVEPRLKYGYTF	TGCAGCGTTGAACCCAGGTTGAAATATGGCTACACCTTC
TRBV27	NA	12	TRBJ2-7	NA	CASSLQGYEQYF	TGTGCCAGCAGTTTACAGGGTTACGAGCAGTACTTC
TRBV27	TRBD1	13	TRBJ2-1	NA	CATKTGGRDEQFF	TGTGCAACCAAGACAGGGGGTAGAGATGAGCAGTTCTTC
TRBV5-5	NA	14	TRBJ1-4	NA	CASSRDIRFEKLFF	TGTGCCAGCAGCCGGGACATCAGGTTTGAAAAACTGTTTTTT
TRBV7-9	NA	14	TRBJ1-4	NA	CASSLGWVQEKLFF	TGTGCCAGCAGCCTAGGTTGGGTACAGGAAAAACTGTTTTTT
TRBV19	NA	15	TRBJ1-2	NA	CASSIGAGENYGYTF	TGTGCCAGTAGTATAGGCGCCGGGGAAAACTATGGCTACACCTTC
TRBV28	TRBD1	15	TRBJ1-2	few	CASSHIDRENYGYTF	TGTGCCAGCAGCCATATTGACAGGGAGAACTATGGCTACACCTTC
TRBV7-8	TRBD1	14	TRBJ2-7	NA	CASSQGQGSYEQYF	TGTGCCAGCAGCCAAGGACAGGGTTCCTACGAGCAGTACTTC
TRBV2	NA	11	TRBJ2-7	NA	CASKASSEQYF	TGTGCCAGCAAGGCTAGTAGCGAGCAGTACTTC
TRBV2	TRBD2	14	TRBJ2-5	few	CASSSGGAGETQYF	TGTGCCAGCAGTAGCGGGGGGGCCGGAGAGACCCAGTACTTC
TRBV28	TRBD2	19	TRBJ2-3	NA	CASSSPASGGARSTDTQYF	TGTGCCAGCAGTTCCCCCGCTAGCGGGGGGGCTCGTAGCACAGATACGCAGTATTTT
TRBV7-6	TRBD1	18	TRBJ2-6	NA	CASSPNRDRWSGANVLTF	TGTGCCAGCAGCCCGAACCGGGACAGGTGGTCTGGGGCCAACGTCCTGACTTTC
TRBV15	TRBD2	13	TRBJ2-5	NA	CATSRGGRETQYF	TGTGCCACCAGCAGGGGGGGGAGGGAGACCCAGTACTTC
TRBV4-2	NA	14	TRBJ2-7	NA	CASSPRSSGYEQYF	TGTGCCAGCAGCCCCCGGAGTAGCGGCTACGAGCAGTACTTC
TRBV27	TRBD1	16	TRBJ1-1	NA	CASSLGQGQVNTEAFF	TGTGCCAGCAGCCTCGGACAGGGCCAAGTGAACACTGAAGCTTTCTTT
TRBV6-4	NA	14	TRBJ1-1	NA	CASSAQGTNTEAFF	TGTGCCAGCAGCGCACAGGGAACGAACACTGAAGCTTTCTTT
TRBV6-6	NA	14	TRBJ1-4	NA	CASSYPDSHEKLFF	TGTGCCAGCAGTTACCCAGACTCTCATGAAAAACTGTTTTTT
TRBV7-2	NA	12	TRBJ2-2	NA	CASSPQGGELFF	TGTGCCAGCAGCCCTCAGGGCGGGGAGCTGTTTTTT
TRBV4-1	NA	15	TRBJ1-1	NA	CASSQNSDRNTEAFF	TGCGCCAGCAGCCAAAACTCGGACAGAAACACTGAAGCTTTCTTT
TRBV28	NA	15	TRBJ1-1	few	CASPPLGGVNTEAFF	TGTGCCAGCCCTCCCCTGGGGGGTGTGAACACTGAAGCTTTCTTT
TRBV5-1	TRBD1	17	TRBJ2-2	NA	CASSLDSDRARAGELFF	TGCGCCAGCAGCTTGGATTCGGACAGGGCGCGTGCCGGGGAGCTGTTTTTT
TRBV7-9	TRBD1	14	TRBJ1-3	once	CASSLQGAGNTIYF	TGTGCCAGCAGCTTACAGGGGGCTGGAAACACCATATATTTT
TRBV19	NA	12	TRBJ2-1	NA	CASRTVYNEQFF	TGTGCCAGTAGAACAGTCTACAATGAGCAGTTCTTC
TRBV18	NA	14	TRBJ2-2	NA	CASSPQQGSGELFF	TGTGCCAGCTCACCACAGCAGGGTTCCGGGGAGCTGTTTTTT
TRBV5-6	TRBD1	16	TRBJ1-4	NA	CASSLGQGVANEKLFF	TGTGCCAGCAGCTTGGGGCAGGGGGTTGCTAATGAAAAACTGTTTTTT